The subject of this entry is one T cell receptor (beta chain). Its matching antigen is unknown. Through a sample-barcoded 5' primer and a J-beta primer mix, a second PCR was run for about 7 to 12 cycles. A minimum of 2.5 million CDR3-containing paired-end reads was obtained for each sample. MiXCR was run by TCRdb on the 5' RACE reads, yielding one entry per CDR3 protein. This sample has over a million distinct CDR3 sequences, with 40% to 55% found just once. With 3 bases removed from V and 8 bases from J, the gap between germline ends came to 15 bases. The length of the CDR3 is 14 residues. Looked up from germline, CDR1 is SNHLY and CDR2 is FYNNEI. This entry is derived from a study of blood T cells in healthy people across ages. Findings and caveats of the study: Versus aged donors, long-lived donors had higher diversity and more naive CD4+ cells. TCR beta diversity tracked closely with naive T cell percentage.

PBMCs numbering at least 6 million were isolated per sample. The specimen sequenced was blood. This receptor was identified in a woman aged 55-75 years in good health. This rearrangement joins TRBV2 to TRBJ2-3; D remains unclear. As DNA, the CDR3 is TGTGCCAGCAGTGAGCCGGGTTCCGCAGCTACGCAGTATTTT. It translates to CASSEPGSAATQYF. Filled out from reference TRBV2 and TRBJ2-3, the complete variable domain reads EPEVTQTPSHQVTQMGQEVILRCVPISNHLYFYWYRQILGQKVEFLVSFYNNEISEKSEIFDDQFSVERPDGSNFTLKIRSTKLEDSAMYFCASSEPGSAATQYFGPGTRLTVL.